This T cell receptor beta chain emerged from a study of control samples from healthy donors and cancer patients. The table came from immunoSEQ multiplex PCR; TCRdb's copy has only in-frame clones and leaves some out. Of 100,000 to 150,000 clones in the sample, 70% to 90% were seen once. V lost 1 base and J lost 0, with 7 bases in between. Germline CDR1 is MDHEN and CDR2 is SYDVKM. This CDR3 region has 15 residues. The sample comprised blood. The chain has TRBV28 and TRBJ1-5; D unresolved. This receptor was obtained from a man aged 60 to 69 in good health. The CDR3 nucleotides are TGTGCCAGCAGTTTATATAGAACTAGCAATCAGCCCCAGCATTTT. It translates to CASSLYRTSNQPQHF.